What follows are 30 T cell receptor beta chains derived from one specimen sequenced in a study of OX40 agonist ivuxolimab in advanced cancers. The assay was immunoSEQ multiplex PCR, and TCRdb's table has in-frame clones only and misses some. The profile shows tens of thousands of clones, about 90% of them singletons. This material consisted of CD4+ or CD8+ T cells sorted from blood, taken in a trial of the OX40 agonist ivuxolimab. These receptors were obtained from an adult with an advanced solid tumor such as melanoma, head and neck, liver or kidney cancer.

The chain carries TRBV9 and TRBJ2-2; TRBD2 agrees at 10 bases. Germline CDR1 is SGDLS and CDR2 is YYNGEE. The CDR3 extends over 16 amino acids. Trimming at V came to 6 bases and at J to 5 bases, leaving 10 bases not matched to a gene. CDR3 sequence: CASTRDLAGVTGELFF. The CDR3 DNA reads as TGTGCCAGCACCCGGGACCTAGCGGGAGTAACCGGGGAGCTGTTTTTT. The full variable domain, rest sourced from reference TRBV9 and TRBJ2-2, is DSGVTQTPKHLITATGQRVTLRCSPRSGDLSVYWYQQSLDQGLQFLIQYYNGEERAKGNILERFSAQQFPDLHSELNLSSLELGDSALYFCASTRDLAGVTGELFFGEGSRLTVL.

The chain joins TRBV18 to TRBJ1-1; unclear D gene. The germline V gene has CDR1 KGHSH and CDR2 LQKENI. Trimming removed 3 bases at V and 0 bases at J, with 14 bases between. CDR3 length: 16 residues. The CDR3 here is CASSPWATNMNTEAFF. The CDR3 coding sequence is TGTGCCAGCTCACCGTGGGCCACAAACATGAACACTGAAGCTTTCTTT.

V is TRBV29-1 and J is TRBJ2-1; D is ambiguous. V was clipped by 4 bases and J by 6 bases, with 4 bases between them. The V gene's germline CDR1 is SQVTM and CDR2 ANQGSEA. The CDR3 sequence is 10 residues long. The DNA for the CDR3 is TGCAGCGTTGTCAGCAATGAGCAGTTCTTC. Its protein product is CSVVSNEQFF.

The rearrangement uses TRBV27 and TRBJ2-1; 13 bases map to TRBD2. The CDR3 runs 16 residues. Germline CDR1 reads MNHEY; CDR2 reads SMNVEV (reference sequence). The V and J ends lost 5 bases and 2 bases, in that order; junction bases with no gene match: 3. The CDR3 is CASSPGTSGTYNEQFF. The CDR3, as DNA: TGTGCCAGCAGTCCGGGGACTAGCGGGACCTACAATGAGCAGTTCTTC.

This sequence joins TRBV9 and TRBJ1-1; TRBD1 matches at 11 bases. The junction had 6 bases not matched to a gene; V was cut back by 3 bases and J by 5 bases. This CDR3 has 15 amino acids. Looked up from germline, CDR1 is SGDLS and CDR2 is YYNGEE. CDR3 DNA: TGTGCCAGCAGCGACGGACAGGGGGCAGGGACTGAAGCTTTCTTT. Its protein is CASSDGQGAGTEAFF. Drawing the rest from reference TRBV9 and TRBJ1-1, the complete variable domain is DSGVTQTPKHLITATGQRVTLRCSPRSGDLSVYWYQQSLDQGLQFLIQYYNGEERAKGNILERFSAQQFPDLHSELNLSSLELGDSALYFCASSDGQGAGTEAFFGQGTRLTVV.

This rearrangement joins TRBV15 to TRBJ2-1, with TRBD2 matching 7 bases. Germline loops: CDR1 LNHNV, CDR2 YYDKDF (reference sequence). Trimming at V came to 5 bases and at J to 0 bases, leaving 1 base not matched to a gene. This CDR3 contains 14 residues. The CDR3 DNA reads TGTGCCACCAGCCCTAGCGGCTCCTACAATGAGCAGTTCTTC. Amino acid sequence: CATSPSGSYNEQFF.

CDR3 in amino acids: CASSPLPAYEQYF. DNA of the CDR3: TGTGCCAGCAGCCCACTCCCTGCCTACGAGCAGTACTTC. The J gene is TRBJ2-5, the V gene TRBV7-8, with D hard to call. The J call may not be correct, given that the DNA end is closer to TRBJ2-7. The CDR3 contains 13 residues. The V gene's germline CDR1 is SGHVS and CDR2 FQNEAQ.

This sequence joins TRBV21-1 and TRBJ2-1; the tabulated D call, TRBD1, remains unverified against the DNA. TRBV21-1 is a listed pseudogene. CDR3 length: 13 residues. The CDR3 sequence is CASSPLTIHEQFF. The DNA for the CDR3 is TGTGCCAGCAGCCCGCTTACAATCCATGAGCAGTTCTTC.

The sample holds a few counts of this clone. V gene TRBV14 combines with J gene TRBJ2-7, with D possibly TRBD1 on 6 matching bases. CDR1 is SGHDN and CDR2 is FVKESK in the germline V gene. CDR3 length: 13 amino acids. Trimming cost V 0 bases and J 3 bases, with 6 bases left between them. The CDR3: CASSQEDSYEQYF. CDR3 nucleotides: TGTGCCAGCAGCCAAGAGGACAGCTACGAGCAGTACTTC.

The CDR3 bases are TGTGCCAGCAGCCATTTTTACTCCGGGGAGAACACTGAAGCTTTCTTT. It codes for CASSHFYSGENTEAFF. The rearrangement links TRBV11-2 to TRBJ1-1; D unresolved. Germline V gene lookup returns CDR1 SGHAT and CDR2 FQNNGV. V lost 5 bases to trimming and J lost 1 base, with 17 bases between them. CDR3 length: 16 amino acids.

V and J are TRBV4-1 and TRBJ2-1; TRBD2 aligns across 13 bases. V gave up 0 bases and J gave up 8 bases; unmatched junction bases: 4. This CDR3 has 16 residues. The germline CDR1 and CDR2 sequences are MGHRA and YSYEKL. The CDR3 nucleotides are TGCGCCAGCAGCCAAGACGGACTAGCGGGAGACGATGAGCAGTTCTTC. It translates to CASSQDGLAGDDEQFF.

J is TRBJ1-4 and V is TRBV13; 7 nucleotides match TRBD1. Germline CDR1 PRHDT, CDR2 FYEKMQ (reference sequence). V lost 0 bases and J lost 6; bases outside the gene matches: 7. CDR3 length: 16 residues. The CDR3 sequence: CASSLGPTGEDEKLFF. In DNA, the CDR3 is TGTGCCAGCAGCTTAGGCCCTACAGGGGAAGATGAAAAACTGTTTTTT.

CDR3 sequence: CASSLGQGARAGELFF. CDR3 coding DNA: TGCGCCAGCAGCTTGGGCCAGGGGGCCCGGGCCGGGGAGCTGTTTTTT. J is TRBJ2-2 and V is TRBV5-1; 8 bases line up with TRBD1. V was pared by 0 bases and J by 6 bases, with 7 bases of the junction left unmatched. CDR3 length: 16 residues. Germline loops: CDR1 SGHRS, CDR2 YFSETQ.

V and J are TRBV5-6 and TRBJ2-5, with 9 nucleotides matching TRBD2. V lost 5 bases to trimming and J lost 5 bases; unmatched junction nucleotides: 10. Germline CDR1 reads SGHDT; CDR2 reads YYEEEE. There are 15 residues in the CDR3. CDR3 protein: CASRRLSGSTETQYF. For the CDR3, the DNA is TGTGCCAGCAGACGTCTTAGCGGGAGTACTGAGACCCAGTACTTC.

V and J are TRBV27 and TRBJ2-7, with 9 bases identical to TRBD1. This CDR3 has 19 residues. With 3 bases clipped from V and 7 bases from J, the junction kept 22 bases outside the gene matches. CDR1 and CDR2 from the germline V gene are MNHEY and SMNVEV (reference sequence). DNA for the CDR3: TGTGCCAGCAGTTTGCCGCCCCCCTGGGGGGGACAGGGACCTACGGAGCAGTACTTC. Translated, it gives CASSLPPPWGGQGPTEQYF.

CDR3 residues: CASSWLRLASRDEQFF. The CDR3 DNA reads TGCGCCAGCAGCTGGCTTCGTCTAGCCTCTAGGGATGAGCAGTTCTTC. The chain carries TRBV5-1 and TRBJ2-1, with D possibly matching TRBD2 (5 bases). Between the trimmed V and J ends, which lost 3 bases and 8 bases, there was a span of 21 bases. This CDR3 is 16 amino acids long. Germline CDR1 and CDR2: SGHRS and YFSETQ.

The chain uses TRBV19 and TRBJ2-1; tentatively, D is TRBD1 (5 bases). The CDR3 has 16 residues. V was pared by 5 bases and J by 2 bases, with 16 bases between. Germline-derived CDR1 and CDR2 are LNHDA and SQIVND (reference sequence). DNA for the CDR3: TGTGCCAGTAGTTCTAGACAGCTAACTCCCTACAATGAGCAGTTCTTC. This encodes CASSSRQLTPYNEQFF.

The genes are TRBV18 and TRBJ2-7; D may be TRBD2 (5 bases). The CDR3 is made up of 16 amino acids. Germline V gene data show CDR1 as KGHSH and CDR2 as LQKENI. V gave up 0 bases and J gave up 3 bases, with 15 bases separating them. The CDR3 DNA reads TGTGCCAGCTCACCACCGGAGGCCGCCGTCAACTACGAGCAGTACTTC. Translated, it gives CASSPPEAAVNYEQYF.

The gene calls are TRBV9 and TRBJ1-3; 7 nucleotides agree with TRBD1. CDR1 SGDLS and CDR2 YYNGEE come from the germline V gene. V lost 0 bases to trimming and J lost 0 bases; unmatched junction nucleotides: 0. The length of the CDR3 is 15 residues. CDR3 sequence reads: CASSVGDSSGNTIYF. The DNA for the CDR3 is TGTGCCAGCAGCGTAGGGGACAGCTCTGGAAACACCATATATTTT.

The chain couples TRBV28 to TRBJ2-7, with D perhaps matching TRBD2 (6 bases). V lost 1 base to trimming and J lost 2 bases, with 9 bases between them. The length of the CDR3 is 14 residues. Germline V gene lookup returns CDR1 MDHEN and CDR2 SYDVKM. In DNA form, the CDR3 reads TGTGCCAGCAGTTTATCGGGCGGGGCCTACGAGCAGTACTTC. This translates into CASSLSGGAYEQYF.

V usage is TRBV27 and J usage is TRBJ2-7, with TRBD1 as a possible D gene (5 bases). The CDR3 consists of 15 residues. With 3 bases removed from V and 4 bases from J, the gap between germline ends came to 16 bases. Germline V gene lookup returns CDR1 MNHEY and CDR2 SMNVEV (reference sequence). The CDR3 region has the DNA TGTGCCAGCAGTTTTTTACAAGGGGCGTCATACGAGCAGTACTTC. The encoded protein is CASSFLQGASYEQYF.

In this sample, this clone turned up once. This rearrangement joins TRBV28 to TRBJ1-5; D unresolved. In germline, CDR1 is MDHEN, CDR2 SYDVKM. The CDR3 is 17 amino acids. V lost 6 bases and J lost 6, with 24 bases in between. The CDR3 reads CASSHFQAGVGSQPQHF. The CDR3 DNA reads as TGTGCCAGCAGCCACTTCCAAGCGGGCGTGGGCAGTCAGCCCCAGCATTTT.

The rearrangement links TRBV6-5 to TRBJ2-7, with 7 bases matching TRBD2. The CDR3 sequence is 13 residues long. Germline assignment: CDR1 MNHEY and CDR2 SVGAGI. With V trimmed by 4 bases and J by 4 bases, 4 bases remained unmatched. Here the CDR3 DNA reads TGTGCCAGCAGTTCCGGACTAGTTTACGAGCAGTACTTC. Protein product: CASSSGLVYEQYF.

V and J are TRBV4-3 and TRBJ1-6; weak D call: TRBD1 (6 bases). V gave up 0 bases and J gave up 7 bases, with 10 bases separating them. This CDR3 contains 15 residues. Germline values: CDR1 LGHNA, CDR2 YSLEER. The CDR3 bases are TGCGCCAGCAGCCAAGAGGGACAAGGGAATTCACCCCTCCACTTT. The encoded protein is CASSQEGQGNSPLHF.

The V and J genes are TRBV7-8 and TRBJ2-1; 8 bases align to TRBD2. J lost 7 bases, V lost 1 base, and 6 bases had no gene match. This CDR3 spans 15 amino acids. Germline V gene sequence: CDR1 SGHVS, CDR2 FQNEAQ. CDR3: CASSLVTSGENEQFF. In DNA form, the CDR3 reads TGTGCCAGCAGCTTAGTCACTAGCGGTGAGAATGAGCAGTTCTTC.

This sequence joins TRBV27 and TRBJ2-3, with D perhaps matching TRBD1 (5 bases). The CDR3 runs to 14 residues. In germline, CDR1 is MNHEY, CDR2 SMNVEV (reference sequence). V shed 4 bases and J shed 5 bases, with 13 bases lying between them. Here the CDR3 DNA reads TGTGCCAGCAGTTCGACAGAGGATGGAGATACGCAGTATTTT. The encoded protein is CASSSTEDGDTQYF.

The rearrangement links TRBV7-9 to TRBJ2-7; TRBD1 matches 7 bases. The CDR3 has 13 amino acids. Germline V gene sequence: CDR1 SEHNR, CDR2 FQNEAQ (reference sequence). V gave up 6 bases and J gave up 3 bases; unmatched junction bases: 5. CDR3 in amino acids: CASRGGRDYEQYF. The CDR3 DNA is TGTGCCAGCAGAGGGGGCAGGGACTACGAGCAGTACTTC.

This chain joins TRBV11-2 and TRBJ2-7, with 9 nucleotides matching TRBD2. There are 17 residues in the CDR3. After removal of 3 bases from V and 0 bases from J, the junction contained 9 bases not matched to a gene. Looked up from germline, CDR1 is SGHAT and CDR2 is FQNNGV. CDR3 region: CASSFGGRASSSYEQYF. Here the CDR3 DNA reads TGTGCCAGCAGCTTCGGCGGGAGGGCCTCGAGCTCCTACGAGCAGTACTTC.

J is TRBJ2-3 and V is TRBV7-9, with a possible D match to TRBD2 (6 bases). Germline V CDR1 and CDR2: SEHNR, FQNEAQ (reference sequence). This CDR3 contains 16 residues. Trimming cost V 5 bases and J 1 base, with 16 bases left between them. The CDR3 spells CASSPAEGTGTDTQYF. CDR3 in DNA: TGTGCCAGCAGCCCTGCGGAGGGGACGGGCACAGATACGCAGTATTTT.

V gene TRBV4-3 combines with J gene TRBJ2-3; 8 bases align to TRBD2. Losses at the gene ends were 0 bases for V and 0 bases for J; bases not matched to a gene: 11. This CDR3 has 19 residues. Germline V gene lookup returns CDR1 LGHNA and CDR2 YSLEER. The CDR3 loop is CASSQDFVLAGQSTDTQYF. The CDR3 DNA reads TGCGCCAGCAGCCAAGATTTTGTATTAGCGGGACAAAGCACAGATACGCAGTATTTT.